This paragraph covers one T cell receptor (beta chain) sequence. Antigen unknown. The data stem from a study of T cell responses to AZD1222 COVID-19 vaccine. About the research overall: Pooled in the analysis were second doses at about 4 or about 12 weeks. Study conclusions and caveats: The donor cohort was predominantly white British with a female majority, and clonal diversity may have been underestimated. The number of AZD1222 recipients seropositive at baseline was only five or six. CD4 TCRs covered the whole spike, strongest at regions 160-218 and 743-854.

The CDR3 contains 16 residues. The germline gives CDR1 LNHDA, CDR2 SQIVND (reference sequence). V was shortened by 7 bases and J by 4 bases, with 20 bases between the two germline ends. The data were produced by immunoSEQ multiplex PCR, yet TCRdb's version contains in-frame clones alone and is incomplete. The sample shows 150,000 to 160,000 clones, around nine tenths of them seen only once. This clonotype was obtained from an adult in good health. This rearrangement joins TRBV19 to TRBJ1-5; no reliable D call. The input for sequencing was peripheral blood, taken on day 0 of AZD1222 vaccination. The CDR3 DNA is TGTGCCAGTAATCCGTCTGCCCTCCGGGGAAATCAGCCCCAGCATTTT. Protein: CASNPSALRGNQPQHF.